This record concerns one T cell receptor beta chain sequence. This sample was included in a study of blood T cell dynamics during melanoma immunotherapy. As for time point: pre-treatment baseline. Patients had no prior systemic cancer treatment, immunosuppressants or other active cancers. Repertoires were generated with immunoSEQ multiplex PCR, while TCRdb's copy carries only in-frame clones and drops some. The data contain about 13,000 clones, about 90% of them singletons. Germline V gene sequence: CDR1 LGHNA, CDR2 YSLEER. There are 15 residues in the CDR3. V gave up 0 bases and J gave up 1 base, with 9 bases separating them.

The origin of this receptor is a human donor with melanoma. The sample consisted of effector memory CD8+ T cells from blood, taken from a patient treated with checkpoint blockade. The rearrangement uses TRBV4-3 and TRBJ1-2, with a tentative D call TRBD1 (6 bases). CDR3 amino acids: CASSQDTRGNYGYTF. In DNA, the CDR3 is TGCGCCAGCAGCCAAGATACCAGGGGTAACTATGGCTACACCTTC.